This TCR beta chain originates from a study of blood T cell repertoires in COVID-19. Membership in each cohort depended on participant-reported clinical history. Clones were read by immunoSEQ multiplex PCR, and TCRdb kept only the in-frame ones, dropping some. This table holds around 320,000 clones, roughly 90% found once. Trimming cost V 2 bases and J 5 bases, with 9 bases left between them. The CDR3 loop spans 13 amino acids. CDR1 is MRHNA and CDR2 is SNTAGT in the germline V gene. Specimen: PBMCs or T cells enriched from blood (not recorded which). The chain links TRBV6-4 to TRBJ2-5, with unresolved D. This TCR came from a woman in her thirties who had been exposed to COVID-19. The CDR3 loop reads CASSDSFGETQYF. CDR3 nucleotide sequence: TGTGCCAGCAGTGACAGCTTCGGTGAGACCCAGTACTTC.